This T cell receptor beta chain originates from a study of blood T cell repertoires in COVID-19. The wider study: Acute and convalescent COVID-19 samples came from the United States, Italy and Spain.

V was clipped by 2 bases and J by 5 bases, with 16 bases between them. Germline CDR1 and CDR2: SEHNR and FQNEAQ (reference sequence). CDR3 length: 15 amino acids. Profiled with immunoSEQ multiplex PCR; TCRdb holds only in-frame clones, not every one. Seen here are under 300,000 clones, roughly 90% observed once, and the top ten hold roughly 6%. Membership in each cohort depended on participant-reported clinical history. Material: PBMCs or T cells enriched from blood (not recorded which). The chain carries TRBV7-9 and TRBJ2-7, with a possible D match to TRBD2 (6 bases). This TCR was sampled from a young woman with acute COVID-19. The CDR3 is CASSLSAGTTNEQYF. Written as DNA, the CDR3 is TGTGCCAGCAGCTTATCCGCGGGGACCACCAACGAGCAGTACTTC.